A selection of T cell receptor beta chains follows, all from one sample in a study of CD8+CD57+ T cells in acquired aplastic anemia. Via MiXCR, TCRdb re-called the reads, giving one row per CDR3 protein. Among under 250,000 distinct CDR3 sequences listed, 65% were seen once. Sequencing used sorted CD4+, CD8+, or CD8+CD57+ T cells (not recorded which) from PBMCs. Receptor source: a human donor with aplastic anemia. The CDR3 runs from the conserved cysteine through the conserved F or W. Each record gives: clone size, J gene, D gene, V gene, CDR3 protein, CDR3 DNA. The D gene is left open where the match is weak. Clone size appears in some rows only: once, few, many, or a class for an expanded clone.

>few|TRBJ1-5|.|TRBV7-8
CASGQGYNQPQHF
TGTGCCAGCGGCCAGGGCTACAATCAGCCCCAGCATTTT
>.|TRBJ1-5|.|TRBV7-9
CASSSGILGGQPQHF
TGTGCCAGCAGCTCCGGGATCCTCGGGGGTCAGCCCCAGCATTTT
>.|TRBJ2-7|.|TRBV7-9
CASSFLESYEQYF
TGTGCCAGCAGCTTCCTAGAGTCCTACGAGCAGTACTTC
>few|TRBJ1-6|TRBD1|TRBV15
CATSPRTGGNSPLHF
TGTGCCACCAGCCCTAGGACAGGGGGGAATTCACCCCTCCACTTT
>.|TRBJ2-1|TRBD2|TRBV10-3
CAISESSGESSYNEQFF
TGTGCCATCAGTGAATCAAGCGGGGAAAGCTCCTACAATGAGCAGTTCTTC
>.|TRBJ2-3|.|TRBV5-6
CASSSRTGTDTQYF
TGTGCCAGCAGTTCCAGGACGGGCACAGATACGCAGTATTTT
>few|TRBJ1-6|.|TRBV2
CASRGAYNSPLHF
TGTGCCAGCAGGGGAGCGTATAATTCACCCCTCCACTTT
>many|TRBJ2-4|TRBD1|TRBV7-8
CASSLSTGGNIQYF
TGTGCCAGCAGCTTATCGACAGGGGGTAACATTCAGTACTTC
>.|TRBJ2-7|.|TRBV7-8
CASSSQGRFRYEQYF
TGTGCCAGCAGCTCGCAGGGAAGATTCAGGTACGAGCAGTACTTC
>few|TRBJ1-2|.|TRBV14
CASVAQANYGYTF
TGTGCCAGCGTCGCACAGGCTAACTATGGCTACACCTTC
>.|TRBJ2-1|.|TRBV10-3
CASSEGLSFVAVYNEQFF
TGTGCCAGCAGTGAAGGACTATCGTTTGTGGCGGTCTACAATGAGCAGTTCTTC
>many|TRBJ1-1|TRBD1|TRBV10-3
CAISEMTGMNTEAFF
TGTGCCATCAGTGAGATGACAGGGATGAACACTGAAGCTTTCTTT
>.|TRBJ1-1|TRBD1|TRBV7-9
CASSLFPTGGRANTEAFF
TGTGCCAGCAGCTTATTCCCCACAGGGGGCCGCGCTAACACTGAAGCTTTCTTT
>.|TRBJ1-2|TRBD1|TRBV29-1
CSVKLEGAGYGYTF
TGCAGCGTCAAGTTAGAGGGGGCGGGATATGGCTACACCTTC
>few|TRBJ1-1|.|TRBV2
CASTGQPNTEAFF
TGTGCCAGCACAGGACAGCCGAACACTGAAGCTTTCTTT
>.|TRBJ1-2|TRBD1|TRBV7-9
CASSSSGTGGAYGYTF
TGTGCCAGCAGCTCAAGTGGGACAGGGGGGGCCTATGGCTACACCTTC
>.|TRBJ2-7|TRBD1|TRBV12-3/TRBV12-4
CASSSAGTGSYEQYF
TGTGCCAGCAGTTCCGCCGGGACAGGGTCCTACGAGCAGTACTTC
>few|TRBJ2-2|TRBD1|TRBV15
CATTPRRGQGTGELFF
TGTGCCACCACCCCCCGGAGGGGACAGGGGACCGGGGAGCTGTTTTTT
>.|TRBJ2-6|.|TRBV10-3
CAISDYGRLSSGANVLTF
TGTGCCATCAGTGACTATGGCAGATTAAGCTCTGGGGCCAACGTCCTGACTTTC
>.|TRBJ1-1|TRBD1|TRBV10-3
CAISGTGKSTEAFF
TGTGCCATCAGTGGGACAGGGAAGTCAACTGAAGCTTTCTTT
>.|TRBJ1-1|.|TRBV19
CASMIRGGMNTEAFF
TGTGCCAGTATGATACGGGGGGGAATGAACACTGAAGCTTTCTTT
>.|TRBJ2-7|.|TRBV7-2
CASSTQGFLYEQYF
TGTGCCAGCAGTACACAGGGATTTCTCTACGAGCAGTACTTC